This T cell receptor (beta chain) appears in the sequencing data of a study of blood T cell repertoires in COVID-19. Study in general: T cells, B-cell-depleted T cells, or PBMCs provided the cDNA or gDNA that served as material.

The CDR3 runs 14 residues. Germline loops: CDR1 KGHSH, CDR2 LQKENI. V was cut by 3 bases and J by 5 bases, with 8 bases left in between. In the authors' methods: Amplification of reference gene primers provided the estimated nucleated cell counts. Sequenced by immunoSEQ multiplex PCR; TCRdb stores in-frame clones only, minus some. V, J and clone size are those of that table, while D and trimming were read from the DNA. Among 64,000 or so clones listed, roughly 88% were seen once. Material: peripheral blood. The V and J genes are TRBV18 and TRBJ1-6, with D tentatively TRBD1 (5 bases). The receptor was isolated from a human donor in a cohort sampled during active COVID-19. Written as DNA, the CDR3 is TGTGCCAGCTCACCTACCAGGGATAATTCACCCCTCCACTTT. It translates to CASSPTRDNSPLHF.